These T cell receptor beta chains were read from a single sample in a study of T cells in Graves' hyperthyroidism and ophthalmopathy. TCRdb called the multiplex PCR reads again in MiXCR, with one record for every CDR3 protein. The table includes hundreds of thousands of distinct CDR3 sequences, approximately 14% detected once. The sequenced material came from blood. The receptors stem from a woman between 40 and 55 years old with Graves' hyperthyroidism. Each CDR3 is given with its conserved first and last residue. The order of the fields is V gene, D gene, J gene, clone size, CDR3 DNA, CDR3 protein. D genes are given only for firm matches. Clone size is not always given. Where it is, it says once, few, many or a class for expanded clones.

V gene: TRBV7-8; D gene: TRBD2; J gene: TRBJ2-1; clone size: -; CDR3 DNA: TGTGCCAGCAGCTTAGGGCTAGCGGCACGGAATGAGCAGTTCTTC; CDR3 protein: CASSLGLAARNEQFF
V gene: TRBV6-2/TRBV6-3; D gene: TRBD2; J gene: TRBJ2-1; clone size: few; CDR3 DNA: TGTGCCAGCAGTTACTTGGGACTAGCGGGAGGGCGGGAGTTCTTC; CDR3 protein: CASSYLGLAGGREFF
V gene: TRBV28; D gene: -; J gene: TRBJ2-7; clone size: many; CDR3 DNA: TGTGCCAGCAGATCCCGGGACGGACGCCTCGAGCAGTACTTC; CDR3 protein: CASRSRDGRLEQYF
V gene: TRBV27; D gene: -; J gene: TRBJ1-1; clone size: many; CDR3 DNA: TGTGCCAGCAGTTTTCTTGGGGGGAACACTGAAGCTTTCTTT; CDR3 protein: CASSFLGGNTEAFF
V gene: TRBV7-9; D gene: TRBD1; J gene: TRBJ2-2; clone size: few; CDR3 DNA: TGTGCCAGCGTTGGGACAGGGGGAACGAACACCGGGGAGCTGTTTTTT; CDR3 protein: CASVGTGGTNTGELFF
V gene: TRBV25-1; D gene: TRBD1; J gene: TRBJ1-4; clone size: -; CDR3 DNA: TGTGCCAGCAGTGCGTACCGGGACAGCGAAAAACTGTTTTTT; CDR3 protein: CASSAYRDSEKLFF
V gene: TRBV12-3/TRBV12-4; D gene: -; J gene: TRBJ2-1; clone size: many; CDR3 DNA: TGTGCCAGCAGGGCCGTCAATGAGCAGTTCTTC; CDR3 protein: CASRAVNEQFF
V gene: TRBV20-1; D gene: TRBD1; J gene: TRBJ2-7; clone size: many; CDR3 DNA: TGCAGTGCTAGAGGCTACAGGGGCGAGCAGTACTTC; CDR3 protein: CSARGYRGEQYF
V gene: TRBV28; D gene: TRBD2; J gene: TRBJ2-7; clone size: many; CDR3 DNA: TGTGCCAGCACCTCTGGGACTAGCGGGAGTTCTAGCTCCTACGAGCAGTACTTC; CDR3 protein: CASTSGTSGSSSSYEQYF
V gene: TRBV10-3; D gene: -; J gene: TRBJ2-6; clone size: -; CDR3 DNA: TGTGCCATCAGGCAATGGTCGGGGGCCAACGTCCTGACTTTC; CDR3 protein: CAIRQWSGANVLTF
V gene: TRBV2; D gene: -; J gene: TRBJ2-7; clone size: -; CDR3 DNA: TGTGCCAGCAGTGAGGGGTTGGGGTACTCCTACGAGCAGTACTTC; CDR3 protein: CASSEGLGYSYEQYF
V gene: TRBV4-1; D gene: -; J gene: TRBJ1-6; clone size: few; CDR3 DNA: TGCGCCAGCAGCCAGGTCAGCGGCCGCTATAATTCACCCCTCCACTTT; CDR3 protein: CASSQVSGRYNSPLHF
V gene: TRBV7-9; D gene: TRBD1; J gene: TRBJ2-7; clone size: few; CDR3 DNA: TGTGCCAGCAGTAACCGGGACAGGCCTCACGAGCAGTACTTC; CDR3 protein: CASSNRDRPHEQYF
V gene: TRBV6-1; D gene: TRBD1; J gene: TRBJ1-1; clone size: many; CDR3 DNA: TGTGCCAGCACCTGGGACGTCAGGGGGACTTACACTGAAGCTTTCTTT; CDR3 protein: CASTWDVRGTYTEAFF
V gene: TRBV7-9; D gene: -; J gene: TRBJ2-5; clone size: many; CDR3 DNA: TGTGCCAGCGCAAGGGGTAGCGTCTTCCAAGAGACCCAGTACTTC; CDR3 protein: CASARGSVFQETQYF
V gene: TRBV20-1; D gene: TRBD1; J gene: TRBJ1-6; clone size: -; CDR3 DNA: TGCAGTGCTAGAGCTCCAGGGGGCTCCTATAATTCACCCCTCCACTTT; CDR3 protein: CSARAPGGSYNSPLHF
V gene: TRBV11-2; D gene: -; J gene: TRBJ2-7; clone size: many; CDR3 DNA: TGTGCCAGCAGCTTAATGGAGGGCCCCTACGAGCAGTACTTC; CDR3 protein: CASSLMEGPYEQYF
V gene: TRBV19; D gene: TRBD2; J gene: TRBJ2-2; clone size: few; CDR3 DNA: TGTGCCGGACTAGAATCGAACACCGGGGAGCTGTTTTTT; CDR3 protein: CAGLESNTGELFF
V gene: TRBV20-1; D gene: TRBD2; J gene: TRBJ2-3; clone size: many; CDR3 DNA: TGCAGTGCTCCTAGGACTAGCGGGAGTGGGTATACGCAGTATTTT; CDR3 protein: CSAPRTSGSGYTQYF
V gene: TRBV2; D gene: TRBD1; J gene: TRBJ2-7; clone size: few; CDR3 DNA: TGTGCCAGCAGCGGAGCGGGGACAGGGGACCACTACGAGCAGTACTTC; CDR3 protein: CASSGAGTGDHYEQYF
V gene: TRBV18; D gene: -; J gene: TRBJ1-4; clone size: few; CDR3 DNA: TGTGCCAGCTCACCTTCGCCAGGAGCAACTAATGAAAAACTGTTTTTT; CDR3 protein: CASSPSPGATNEKLFF
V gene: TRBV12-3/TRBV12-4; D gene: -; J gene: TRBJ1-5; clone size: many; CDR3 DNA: TGTGCCAGCAGTTTCACGGGTGCCGGTCAGCCCCAGCATTTT; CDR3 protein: CASSFTGAGQPQHF
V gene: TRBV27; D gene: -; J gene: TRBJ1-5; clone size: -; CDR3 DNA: TGTGCCAGCAGTTTAGGAGGGGGTAAGCCCCAGCATTTT; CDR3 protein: CASSLGGGKPQHF
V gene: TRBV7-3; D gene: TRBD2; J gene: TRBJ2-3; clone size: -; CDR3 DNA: TGTGCCAGCAGCCTAACGGGACTAGCGGGGGCGGTAGATACGCAGTATTTT; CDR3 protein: CASSLTGLAGAVDTQYF
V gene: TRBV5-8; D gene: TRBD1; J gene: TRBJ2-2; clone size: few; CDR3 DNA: TGTGCCAGCAACAGGGGATTGGGGGAGCTGTTTTTT; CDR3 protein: CASNRGLGELFF
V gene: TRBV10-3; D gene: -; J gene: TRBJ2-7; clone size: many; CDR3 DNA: TGTGCCATCAGTGAGTATACAGAAGCTACCTACGAGCAGTACTTC; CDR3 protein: CAISEYTEATYEQYF
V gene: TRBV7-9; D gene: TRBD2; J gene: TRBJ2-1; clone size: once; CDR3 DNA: TGTGCCAGCAGCTCGACTAGCGGGACGAGGGGTGAGCAGTTCTTC; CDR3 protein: CASSSTSGTRGEQFF
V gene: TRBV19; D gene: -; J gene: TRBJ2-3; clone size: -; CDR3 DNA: TGTGCCACCAGGGACCCCCTCGCCACAGATACGCAGTATTTT; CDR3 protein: CATRDPLATDTQYF
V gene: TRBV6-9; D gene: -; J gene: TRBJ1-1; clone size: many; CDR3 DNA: TGTGCCAGCAGACCCCCTGGGGCTGAAGCTTTCTTT; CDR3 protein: CASRPPGAEAFF
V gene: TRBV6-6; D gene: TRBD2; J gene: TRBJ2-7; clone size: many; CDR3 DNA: TGTGCCAGCAGTTACTCACGGGCCGGGACTAGCGTTGGCGAGCAGTACTTC; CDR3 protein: CASSYSRAGTSVGEQYF
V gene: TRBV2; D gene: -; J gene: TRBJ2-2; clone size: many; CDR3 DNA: TGTGCCAGCCTTGGAGGGGGGGCGCGAACCGGGGAGCTGTTTTTT; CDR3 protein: CASLGGGARTGELFF
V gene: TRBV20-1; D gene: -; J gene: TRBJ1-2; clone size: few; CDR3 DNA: TGCAGTGCTGGAACAGGGTCCTATGGCTACACCTTC; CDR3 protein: CSAGTGSYGYTF
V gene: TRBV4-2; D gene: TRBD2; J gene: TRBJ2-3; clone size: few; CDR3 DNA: TGTGCCAGCAGCGACGGACTAGCGGGAGTGGATACAGATACGCAGTATTTT; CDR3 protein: CASSDGLAGVDTDTQYF
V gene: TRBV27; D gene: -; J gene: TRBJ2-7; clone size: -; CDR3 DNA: TGTGCCAGCAGTTATTACAGGGACCACGAGCAGTACTTC; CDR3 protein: CASSYYRDHEQYF
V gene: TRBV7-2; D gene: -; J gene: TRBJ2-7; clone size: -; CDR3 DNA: TGTGCCAGCAGCTTGATAGCGGAGTCCTACGAGCAGTACTTC; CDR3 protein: CASSLIAESYEQYF
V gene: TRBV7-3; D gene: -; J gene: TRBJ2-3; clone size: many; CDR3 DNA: TGTGCCAGCAGCTCAGGGGTGGGCACAGATACGCAGTATTTT; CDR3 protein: CASSSGVGTDTQYF
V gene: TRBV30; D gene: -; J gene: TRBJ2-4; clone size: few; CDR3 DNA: TGTGCCTGGAGTGTGTCCCTCGGACCTTTAGCCAAAAACATTCAGTACTTC; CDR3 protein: CAWSVSLGPLAKNIQYF
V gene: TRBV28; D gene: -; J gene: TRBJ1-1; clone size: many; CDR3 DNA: TGTGCCAGCAGTTCCTATCTGAACACTGAAGCTTTCTTT; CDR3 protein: CASSSYLNTEAFF
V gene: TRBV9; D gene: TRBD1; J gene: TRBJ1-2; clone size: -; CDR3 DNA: TGTGCCAGCAGCGTAGGGGGGACAGATAACTATGGCTACACCTTC; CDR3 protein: CASSVGGTDNYGYTF
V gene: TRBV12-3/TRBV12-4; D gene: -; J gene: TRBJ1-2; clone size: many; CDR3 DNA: TGTGCCAGCAGTCACGGACTTAACTATGGCTACACCTTC; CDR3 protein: CASSHGLNYGYTF
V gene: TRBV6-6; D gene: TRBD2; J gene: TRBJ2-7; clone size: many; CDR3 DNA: TGTGCCAGCAGTTACAGACTAGCGGGAGGACCCACCTCCTACGAGCAGTACTTC; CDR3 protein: CASSYRLAGGPTSYEQYF
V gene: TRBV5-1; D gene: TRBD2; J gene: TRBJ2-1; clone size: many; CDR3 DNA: TGCGCCAGCAGCCAAACTAGCGGGGGTTACAATGAGCAGTTCTTC; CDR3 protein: CASSQTSGGYNEQFF
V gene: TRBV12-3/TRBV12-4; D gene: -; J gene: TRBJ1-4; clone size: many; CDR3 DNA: TGTGCCAGCAGTTTGGAAGGGGCCGAGGACGAAAAACTGTTTTTT; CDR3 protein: CASSLEGAEDEKLFF
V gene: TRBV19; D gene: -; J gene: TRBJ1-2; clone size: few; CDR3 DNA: TGTGCCAGTAGTATAGGAGGACCGAACTATGGCTACACCTTC; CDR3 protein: CASSIGGPNYGYTF
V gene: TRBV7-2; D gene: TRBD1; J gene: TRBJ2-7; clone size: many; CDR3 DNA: TGTGCCAGCAGCCTCAAAATACCGACAGGGGGCAGGTCCTACGAGCAGTACTTC; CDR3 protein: CASSLKIPTGGRSYEQYF
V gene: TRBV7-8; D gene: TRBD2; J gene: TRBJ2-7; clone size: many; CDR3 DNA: TGTGCCAGCAGCTTAGATCCTAGCGGGAGGCTAGGGTCCTACGAGCAGTACTTC; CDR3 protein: CASSLDPSGRLGSYEQYF
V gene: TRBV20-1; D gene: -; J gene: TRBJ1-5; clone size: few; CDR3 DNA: TGCAGTGCTAGATCGGACAGCTATAGCAATCAGCCCCAGCATTTT; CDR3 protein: CSARSDSYSNQPQHF
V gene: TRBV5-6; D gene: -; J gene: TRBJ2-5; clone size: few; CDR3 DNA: TGTGCCAGCAGCTCCGTAGGACAGTCCCAAGAGACCCAGTACTTC; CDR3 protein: CASSSVGQSQETQYF
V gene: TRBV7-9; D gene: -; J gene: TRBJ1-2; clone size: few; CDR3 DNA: TGTGCCAGCAGCCATCTACAACAGCCCTATGGCTACACCTTC; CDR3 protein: CASSHLQQPYGYTF
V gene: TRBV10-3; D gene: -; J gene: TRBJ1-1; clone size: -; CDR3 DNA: TGTGCCATCAGTTTACAGGGCAACACTGAAGCTTTCTTT; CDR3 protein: CAISLQGNTEAFF
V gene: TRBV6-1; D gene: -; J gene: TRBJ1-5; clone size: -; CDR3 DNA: TGTGCCAGCAGTGCCCTTAGCAATCAGCCCCAGCATTTT; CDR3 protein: CASSALSNQPQHF